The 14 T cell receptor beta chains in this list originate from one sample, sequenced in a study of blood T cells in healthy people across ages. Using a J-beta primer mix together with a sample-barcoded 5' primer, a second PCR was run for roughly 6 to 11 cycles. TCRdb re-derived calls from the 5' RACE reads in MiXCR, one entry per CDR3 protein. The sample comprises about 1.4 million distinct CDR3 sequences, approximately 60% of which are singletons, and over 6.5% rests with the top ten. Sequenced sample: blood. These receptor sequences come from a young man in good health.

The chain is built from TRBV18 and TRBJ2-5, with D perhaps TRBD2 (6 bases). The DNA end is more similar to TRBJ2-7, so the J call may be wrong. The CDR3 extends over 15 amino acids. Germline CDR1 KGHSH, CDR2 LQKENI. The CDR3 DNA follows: TGTGCCAGCTCACCAGGGGCGGGAAGTAGCGACGAGCAGTACTTC. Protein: CASSPGAGSSDEQYF.

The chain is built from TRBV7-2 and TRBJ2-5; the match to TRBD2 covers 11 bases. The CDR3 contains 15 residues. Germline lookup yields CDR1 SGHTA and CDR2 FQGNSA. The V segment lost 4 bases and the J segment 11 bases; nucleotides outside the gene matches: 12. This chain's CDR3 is CASSSRLAGYNEQYF. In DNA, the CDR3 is TGTGCCAGCAGCTCCAGACTAGCGGGGTACAATGAGCAGTACTTC.

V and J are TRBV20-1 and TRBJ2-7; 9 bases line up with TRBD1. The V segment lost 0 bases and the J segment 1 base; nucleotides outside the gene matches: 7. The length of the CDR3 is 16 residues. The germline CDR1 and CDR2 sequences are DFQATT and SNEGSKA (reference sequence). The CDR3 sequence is CSARDGQGLGSYEQYF. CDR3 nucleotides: TGCAGTGCTAGAGACGGACAGGGGCTTGGGTCCTACGAGCAGTACTTC.

The CDR3 spells CASSEESVVVGSYEQYF. Written as DNA, the CDR3 is TGTGCCAGCAGTGAAGAATCTGTAGTGGTGGGCTCCTACGAGCAGTACTTC. This chain links TRBV2 with TRBJ2-7; D is unclear. Trimming shortened V by 1 base and J by 0 bases, and 16 bases separated the two germline ends. This CDR3 spans 17 amino acids. Germline CDR1 is SNHLY and CDR2 is FYNNEI.

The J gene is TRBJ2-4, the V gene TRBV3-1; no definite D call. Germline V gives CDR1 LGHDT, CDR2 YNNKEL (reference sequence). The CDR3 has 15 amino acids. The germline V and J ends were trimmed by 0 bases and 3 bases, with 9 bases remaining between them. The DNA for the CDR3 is TGTGCCAGCAGCCAAGAAGGATTTGACAAAAACATTCAGTACTTC. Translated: CASSQEGFDKNIQYF.

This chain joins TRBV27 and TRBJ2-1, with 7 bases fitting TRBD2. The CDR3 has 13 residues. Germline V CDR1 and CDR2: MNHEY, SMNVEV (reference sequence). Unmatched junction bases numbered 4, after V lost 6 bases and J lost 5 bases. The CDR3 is CASRRGTNNEQFF. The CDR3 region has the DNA TGTGCCAGCAGGCGAGGGACTAACAATGAGCAGTTCTTC.

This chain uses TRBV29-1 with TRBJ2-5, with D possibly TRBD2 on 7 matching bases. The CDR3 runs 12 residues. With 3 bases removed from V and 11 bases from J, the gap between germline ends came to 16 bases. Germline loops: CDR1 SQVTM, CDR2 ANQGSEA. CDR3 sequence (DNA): TGCAGCGTTGACCGGGGGGCTGGTGAGCAGTACTTC. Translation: CSVDRGAGEQYF.

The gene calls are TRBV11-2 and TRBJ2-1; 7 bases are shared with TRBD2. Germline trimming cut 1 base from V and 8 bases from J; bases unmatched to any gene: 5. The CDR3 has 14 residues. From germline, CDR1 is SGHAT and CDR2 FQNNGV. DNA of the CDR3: TGTGCCAGCAGCTTAGGGGGGGGGTCCCATGAGCAGTTCTTC. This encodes CASSLGGGSHEQFF.

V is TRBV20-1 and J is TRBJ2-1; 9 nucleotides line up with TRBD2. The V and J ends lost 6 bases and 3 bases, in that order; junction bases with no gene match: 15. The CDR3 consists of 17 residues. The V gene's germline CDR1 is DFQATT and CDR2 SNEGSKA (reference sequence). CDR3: CSAPGKTGTSNYNEQFF. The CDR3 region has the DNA TGCAGTGCGCCGGGCAAGACCGGGACTAGCAACTACAATGAGCAGTTCTTC.

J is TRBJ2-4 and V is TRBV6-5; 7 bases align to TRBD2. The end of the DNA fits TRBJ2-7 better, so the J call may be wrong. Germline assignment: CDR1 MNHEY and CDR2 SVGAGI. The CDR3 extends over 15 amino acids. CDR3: CASSYSTAGVGEQYF. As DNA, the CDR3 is TGTGCCAGCAGTTACTCGACGGCGGGAGTGGGCGAGCAGTACTTC.

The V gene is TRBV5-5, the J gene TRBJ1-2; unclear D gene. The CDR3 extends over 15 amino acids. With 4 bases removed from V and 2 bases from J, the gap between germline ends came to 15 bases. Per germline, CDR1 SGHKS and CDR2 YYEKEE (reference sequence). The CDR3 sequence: CASSLGLAANYGYTF. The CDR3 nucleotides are TGTGCCAGCAGCCTCGGACTAGCGGCGAACTATGGCTACACCTTC. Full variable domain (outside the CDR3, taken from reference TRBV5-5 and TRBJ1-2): DAGVTQSPTHLIKTRGQQVTLRCSPISGHKSVSWYQQVLGQGPQFIFQYYEKEERGRGNFPDRFSARQFPNYSSELNVNALLLGDSALYLCASSLGLAANYGYTFGSGTRLTVV.

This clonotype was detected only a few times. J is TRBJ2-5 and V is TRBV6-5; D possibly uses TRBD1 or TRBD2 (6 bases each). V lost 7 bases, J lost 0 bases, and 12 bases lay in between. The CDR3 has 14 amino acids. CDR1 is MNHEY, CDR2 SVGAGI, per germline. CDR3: CASKGGLDQETQYF. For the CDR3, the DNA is TGTGCCAGCAAGGGGGGTTTGGACCAAGAGACCCAGTACTTC.

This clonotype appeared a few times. The CDR3 nucleotides are TGTGCCAGCAGTTTATATCCGCCTTGGTCACCCTACGAGCAGTACTTC. Its translation is CASSLYPPWSPYEQYF. V is TRBV27 and J is TRBJ2-7, with D unclear. This CDR3 is 16 amino acids long. CDR1 is MNHEY, CDR2 SMNVEV, per germline (reference sequence). V lost 1 base to trimming and J lost 2 bases, with 15 bases between them.

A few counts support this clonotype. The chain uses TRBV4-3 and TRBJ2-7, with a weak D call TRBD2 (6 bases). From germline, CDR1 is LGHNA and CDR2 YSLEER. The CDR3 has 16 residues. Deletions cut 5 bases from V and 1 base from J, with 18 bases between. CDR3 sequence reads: CASSATSSRGSYEQYF. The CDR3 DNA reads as TGCGCCAGCAGCGCAACCTCGAGTCGGGGGTCCTACGAGCAGTACTTC.